These 27 T cell receptor beta chains were sequenced from one sample in a study of human T cells and chemical hapten exposure. Time point of the sample: patch test 2, 6 weeks after DPC sensitization. The treatment denotes: therapeutic diphenylcyclopropenone sensitization with weekly scalp DPC. Using its own MiXCR run on the RACE reads, TCRdb lists one record per CDR3 protein. The sample carries just over 350,000 distinct CDR3 sequences, 6% to 7% recorded once. This material consisted of whole blood, taken in connection with sensitization to the hapten diphenylcyclopropenone (DPC). Receptors were obtained from a woman younger than 35 with alopecia areata. Some clones in this sample may be carry-over from other donors' samples.

This clonotype was detected a few times. V usage is TRBV7-9 and J usage is TRBJ2-3; TRBD1 is a possible D gene (5 bases). V was shortened by 5 bases and J by 1 base, with 22 bases between the two germline ends. This CDR3 has 18 residues. CDR1 is SEHNR and CDR2 is FQNEAQ in the germline V gene (reference sequence). Here the CDR3 reads CASSPPNRPGLRTDTQYF. In nucleotides, the CDR3 is TGTGCCAGCAGCCCACCTAATCGGCCAGGGCTACGCACAGATACGCAGTATTTT.

This clonotype was found many times. V usage is TRBV4-2 and J usage is TRBJ1-1, with D hard to call. Germline V gene data show CDR1 as LGHNA and CDR2 as YNFKEQ. The CDR3 sequence is 15 residues long. V was trimmed by 4 bases and J by 6 bases, leaving 18 bases between them. CDR3: CASSPGLAAISEAFF. DNA for the CDR3: TGTGCCAGCAGCCCCGGTCTGGCAGCCATATCTGAAGCTTTCTTT.

This clonotype has only a few counts. The gene calls are TRBV7-2 and TRBJ2-3; possibly TRBD2 for D (5 bases). V lost 1 base and J lost 0, with 11 bases in between. CDR1 and CDR2 (germline): SGHTA, FQGNSA. The CDR3 is 16 amino acids. The CDR3 nucleotides read TGTGCCAGCAGCTTAGGGCACGGGGAAAGCACAGATACGCAGTATTTT. It translates to CASSLGHGESTDTQYF.

This clonotype has ten or more counts. The chain joins TRBV7-8 to TRBJ1-1; D call uncertain. Germline CDR1 and CDR2: SGHVS and FQNEAQ. The CDR3 totals 15 residues. Between the trimmed V and J ends, which lost 6 bases and 1 base, there was a span of 15 bases. CDR3 in amino acids: CASRIGRFPNTEAFF. CDR3 coding DNA: TGTGCCAGCAGGATCGGCAGATTTCCGAACACTGAAGCTTTCTTT.

The CDR3 sequence is CASRPSGDTQYF. The CDR3 DNA reads TGCGCCAGCAGACCAAGCGGAGATACGCAGTATTTT. The chain links TRBV5-1 to TRBJ2-3; maybe TRBD2 (5 bases). CDR1 SGHRS and CDR2 YFSETQ come from the germline V gene. Trimming shortened V by 5 bases and J by 5 bases, and 9 bases separated the two germline ends. The CDR3 runs to 12 residues.

This clonotype was picked up a small number of times. The rearrangement uses TRBV6-5 and TRBJ2-2; D possibly uses TRBD1 or TRBD2 (6 bases each). The germline V gene has CDR1 MNHEY and CDR2 SVGAGI. There are 16 residues in the CDR3. Trimming took off 8 bases at V and 5 bases at J, with 21 bases between the two ends. CDR3 DNA sequence: TGTGCCAGCGGGGACGGGGGCCAAATGATTACCGGGGAGCTGTTTTTT. As protein: CASGDGGQMITGELFF.

Many counts were recorded for this clonotype. The J gene is TRBJ2-7, the V gene TRBV29-1, with D perhaps matching TRBD2 (6 bases). V lost 3 bases to trimming and J lost 4 bases, with 16 bases between them. Germline CDR1 is SQVTM and CDR2 is ANQGSEA. This CDR3 is built from 14 residues. The CDR3 sequence is CSVDQGGFGYEQYF. The CDR3 DNA reads as TGCAGCGTTGATCAGGGAGGATTCGGGTACGAGCAGTACTTC.

This clonotype was recorded a few times. This chain connects TRBV12-3 or TRBV12-4 to TRBJ1-1, with a possible D match to TRBD1 (5 bases). V lost 6 bases and J 0 bases, leaving 14 bases between the germline ends. CDR3 size: 15 residues. The CDR3 DNA sequence: TGTGCCAGCAGCCCACCGGGGCGGTTGAACACTGAAGCTTTCTTT. It specifies CASSPPGRLNTEAFF.

This clonotype came up many times. This chain uses TRBV27 with TRBJ2-3; D may match TRBD1 or TRBD2 (6 bases each). The CDR3 totals 14 residues. V gave up 3 bases and J gave up 4 bases, with 11 bases separating them. CDR1 is MNHEY and CDR2 is SMNVEV in the germline V gene (reference sequence). CDR3 sequence: CASSFPGAADTQYF. CDR3 DNA: TGTGCCAGCAGTTTCCCGGGGGCGGCAGATACGCAGTATTTT.

The sample holds many counts of this clonotype. The V call is TRBV7-2, the J call TRBJ2-1; 11 nucleotides agree with TRBD2. The V and J ends lost 3 bases and 4 bases, in that order; junction bases with no gene match: 5. The CDR3 has 16 residues. Germline CDR1 reads SGHTA; CDR2 reads FQGNSA. The CDR3 loop is CASSFAGTSGYNEQFF. The DNA of the CDR3 is TGTGCCAGCAGCTTCGCCGGGACTAGCGGTTACAATGAGCAGTTCTTC. The entire variable domain, with the rest obtained from reference TRBV7-2 and TRBJ2-1, is as follows: GAGVSQSPSNKVTEKGKDVELRCDPISGHTALYWYRQSLGQGLEFLIYFQGNSAPDKSGLPSDRFSAERTGGSVSTLTIQRTQQEDSAVYLCASSFAGTSGYNEQFFGPGTRLTVL.

The rearrangement links TRBV6-5 to TRBJ2-7; perhaps TRBD1 as D (7 bases). The CDR3 consists of 13 residues. Trimming left V 6 bases short and J 8 bases short, with 17 bases between. Germline lookup yields CDR1 MNHEY and CDR2 SVGAGI. CDR3 nucleotides: TGTGCCAGCAGCGGGACAGTTGGGGGGAAGCAGTACTTC. Translation: CASSGTVGGKQYF.

This clonotype turned up a few times. CDR3 sequence reads: CASSLVAGGKGEAFF. The DNA for the CDR3 is TGTGCCAGCAGCTTAGTAGCAGGGGGCAAGGGTGAAGCTTTCTTT. The chain combines TRBV7-9 with TRBJ1-1; 8 bases match TRBD1. The CDR3 sequence is 15 residues long. Germline lookup yields CDR1 SEHNR and CDR2 FQNEAQ (reference sequence). V trimming: 1 base; J trimming: 7 bases; junction bases outside the gene matches: 8. Supplemented by reference TRBV7-9 and TRBJ1-1, the full variable domain reads DTGVSQNPRHKITKRGQNVTFRCDPISEHNRLYWYRQTLGQGPEFLTYFQNEAQLEKSRLLSDRFSAERPKGSFSTLEIQRTEQGDSAMYLCASSLVAGGKGEAFFGQGTRLTVV.

This clonotype was seen repeatedly, ten times or more. V is TRBV20-1 and J is TRBJ2-4; TRBD2 is a possible D gene (5 bases). The V end was cut by 6 bases, the J end by 0 bases, with 18 bases between. Per the germline V gene, CDR1 is DFQATT and CDR2 is SNEGSKA (reference sequence). This CDR3 region has 16 residues. The CDR3 DNA reads as TGCAGTGCCGGGGAACCCCCCGCGCTAGCCAAAAACATTCAGTACTTC. Its protein product is CSAGEPPALAKNIQYF.

Many counts were recorded for this clonotype. The chain has TRBV6-1 and TRBJ1-5; D may be TRBD1 (5 bases). Trimming stripped 7 bases from V and 6 bases from J, with 22 bases between. The CDR3 sequence is 16 residues long. Germline loops: CDR1 MNHNS, CDR2 SASEGT. CDR3 region: CASTGRGAEMGQPQHF. CDR3 nucleotides: TGTGCCAGCACGGGTAGGGGCGCGGAAATGGGTCAGCCCCAGCATTTT.

Only a few counts were recorded for this clonotype. The chain combines TRBV29-1 with TRBJ2-7; unclear D gene. The CDR3 loop spans 13 amino acids. Germline CDR1 SQVTM, CDR2 ANQGSEA. The ends were cut back, 4 bases at V and 4 bases at J, with 14 bases in the middle. Here the CDR3 reads CSVVVTLGYEQYF. For the CDR3, the DNA is TGCAGCGTTGTCGTCACACTGGGGTACGAGCAGTACTTC.

As concerns this clonotype: This sequence may be a read error, since a much larger clone differs from it by one base. The J gene is TRBJ1-5, the V gene TRBV12-5, with TRBD1 matching over 8 bases. CDR1 is LGHNT and CDR2 is FRNRAP in the germline V gene. There are 15 residues in the CDR3. In DNA, the CDR3 is TGTGCTAGTGCCCAGGGGGCAGTGAGCATTCAGCCCCAGCATTTT. Its protein is CASAQGAVSIQPQHF.

This clonotype was seen only a few times. CDR3 loop: CASSWITDTQYF. The CDR3 nucleotides read TGTGCCAGCAGCTGGATAACCGATACGCAGTATTTT. This sequence joins TRBV6-2 or TRBV6-3 and TRBJ2-3, with D hard to call. Germline V gives CDR1 MNHEY, CDR2 SVGEGT. The ends were cut back, 6 bases at V and 6 bases at J, with 10 bases in the middle. This CDR3 is built from 12 residues.

The gene calls are TRBV7-2 and TRBJ1-6; D perhaps matches TRBD1 (5 bases). Germline CDR1 and CDR2: SGHTA and FQGNSA. The CDR3 totals 16 residues. V was cut by 1 base and J by 3 bases, with 10 bases left in between. The CDR3 loop is CASSLGGGFYNSPLHF. DNA for the CDR3: TGTGCCAGCAGCTTAGGGGGGGGTTTCTATAATTCACCCCTCCACTTT. The entire variable domain, with the rest obtained from reference TRBV7-2 and TRBJ1-6, is as follows: GAGVSQSPSNKVTEKGKDVELRCDPISGHTALYWYRQSLGQGLEFLIYFQGNSAPDKSGLPSDRFSAERTGGSVSTLTIQRTQQEDSAVYLCASSLGGGFYNSPLHFGNGTRLTVT.

This clonotype was seen repeatedly, ten times or more. The chain is built from TRBV12-3 or TRBV12-4 and TRBJ1-2, with D maybe TRBD1 (5 bases). V was clipped by 5 bases and J by 0 bases, with 22 bases between them. CDR3 length equals 18 residues. The CDR3 bases are TGTGCCAGCAGTAGGAGCCAGGACAACTACCTCGCTAACTATGGCTACACCTTC. Translating gives CASSRSQDNYLANYGYTF.

Ten or more counts support this clonotype. Written as DNA, the CDR3 is TGCGCCAGCAGCCAAGACTCGGCAGGCGGGAGCTCCTATAATTCACCCCTCCACTTT. The encoded protein is CASSQDSAGGSSYNSPLHF. The genes are TRBV4-3 and TRBJ1-6; no clear D. This CDR3 is 19 amino acids long. V was shortened by 0 bases and J by 0 bases, with 15 bases between the two germline ends. The germline V gene has CDR1 LGHNA and CDR2 YSLEER.

This clonotype was detected only a few times. This chain uses TRBV4-2 with TRBJ2-7, with 12 bases lining up with TRBD1. V was pared by 4 bases and J by 5 bases, with 6 bases of the junction left unmatched. The germline V gene encodes CDR1 LGHNA and CDR2 YNFKEQ. This CDR3 comprises 15 residues. CDR3 DNA: TGTGCCAGCAGCCCGCCGGGACAGGGGGCGAACGAGCAGTACTTC. It yields the protein CASSPPGQGANEQYF.

This clonotype was observed at least ten times. The V and J genes are TRBV20-1 and TRBJ2-3; TRBD2 aligns across 9 bases. This CDR3 is built from 14 residues. Trimming cost V 6 bases and J 3 bases; bases outside gene matches: 7. Germline V lookup: CDR1 DFQATT, CDR2 SNEGSKA (reference sequence). CDR3 sequence: CSAMTSGTTDTQYF. CDR3 coding DNA: TGCAGTGCCATGACTAGCGGAACTACAGATACGCAGTATTTT.

This clonotype was seen repeatedly, ten times or more. This chain links TRBV29-1 with TRBJ1-1; no reliable D call. The V and J ends lost 7 bases and 0 bases respectively, with 12 bases between them. From germline, CDR1 is SQVTM and CDR2 ANQGSEA. The CDR3 is 13 residues long. The CDR3 loop reads CSGQERVNTEAFF. DNA for the CDR3: TGCAGCGGTCAGGAGCGGGTGAACACTGAAGCTTTCTTT.

The chain recombines TRBV5-4 with TRBJ1-2; 7 bases map to TRBD1. There are 15 residues in the CDR3. CDR1 and CDR2 (germline): SGHNT, YYREEE (reference sequence). Trimming at V came to 4 bases and at J to 3 bases, leaving 9 bases not matched to a gene. The CDR3 protein is CASSPRGGTDYGYTF. CDR3 nucleotides: TGTGCCAGCAGCCCCCGGGGCGGGACAGACTATGGCTACACCTTC.

About this clonotype itself: A much larger clonotype is one base distant, so this may be a read error. The chain has TRBV7-8 and TRBJ2-3; D not certain. The CDR3 sequence is 14 residues long. Germline V CDR1 and CDR2: SGHVS, FQNEAQ. The CDR3 nucleotides read TGTACCAGCAGCTTAGACACTAGCACAGATACGCAGTATTTT. Amino acids: CTSSLDTSTDTQYF. Using reference TRBV7-8 and TRBJ2-3 for the parts outside the CDR3, the full variable domain is GAGVSQSPRYKVAKRGQDVALRCDPISGHVSLFWYQQALGQGPEFLTYFQNEAQLDKSGLPSDRFFAERPEGSVSTLKIQRTQQEDSAVYLCTSSLDTSTDTQYFGPGTRLTVL.

The chain employs TRBV7-3 and TRBJ2-5, with TRBD2 identical over 11 bases. V trimming: 3 bases; J trimming: 7 bases; junction bases outside the gene matches: 7. In germline, CDR1 is SGHTA, CDR2 FQGTGA. This CDR3 contains 15 residues. The CDR3 spells CASSFDSGGARTQYF. CDR3 coding DNA: TGTGCCAGCAGCTTCGATAGCGGGGGGGCTAGGACCCAGTACTTC.

The chain employs TRBV29-1 and TRBJ2-7, with TRBD1 matching 7 bases. J gave up 2 bases and V 7 bases, and 5 bases lay outside the gene matches. CDR1 is SQVTM, CDR2 ANQGSEA, per germline. The CDR3 extends over 12 amino acids. The CDR3, as DNA: TGCAGCGCCACGACAGGGACCTACGAGCAGTACTTC. This gives the protein CSATTGTYEQYF.